Shown below are 9 T cell receptor beta chains from a single sample sequenced in a study of blood T cell repertoires in COVID-19. Data came from immunoSEQ multiplex PCR; TCRdb stores just in-frame clones and leaves some out. The repertoire holds just over 85,000 clones, with 80% to 90% as singletons. Sequencing used peripheral blood. These receptors all come from a middle-aged man with acute or convalescent COVID-19.

The CDR3 region has the DNA TGCGCCAGCAGCCTAGAGACAGGGGCCCCGAACACCGGGGAGCTGTTTTTT. It translates to CASSLETGAPNTGELFF. This rearrangement joins TRBV5-1 to TRBJ2-2; 8 bases align to TRBD1. CDR3 length equals 17 residues. Germline CDR1 reads SGHRS; CDR2 reads YFSETQ. The V segment lost 4 bases and the J segment 0 bases; nucleotides outside the gene matches: 8.

The V and J genes are TRBV7-2 and TRBJ2-5, with a possible D match to TRBD2 (5 bases). V gave up 5 bases and J gave up 6 bases, with 13 bases separating them. This CDR3 spans 13 amino acids. Germline V gene sequence: CDR1 SGHTA, CDR2 FQGNSA. The CDR3 DNA reads TGTGCCAGCAGCACTCAAGGACTGCAGACCCAGTACTTC. Its translation: CASSTQGLQTQYF.

This chain joins TRBV5-6 and TRBJ1-2; 7 bases are shared with TRBD1. The CDR3 runs 13 residues. Germline V gives CDR1 SGHDT, CDR2 YYEEEE. Trimming removed 4 bases from V and 4 bases from J; junction bases left unmatched: 4. CDR3 coding DNA: TGTGCCAGCAGCCGGACAGGACCCTATGGCTACACCTTC. Translated, it gives CASSRTGPYGYTF.

This clone was counted once. This chain uses TRBV6-5 with TRBJ1-2, with D perhaps matching TRBD1 (6 bases). V dropped 5 bases and J dropped 8 bases, with 21 bases sitting between them. The length of the CDR3 is 15 residues. Germline values: CDR1 MNHEY, CDR2 SVGAGI. Here the CDR3 DNA reads TGTGCCAGCAGTCTGCTGGGCAGCCAGGGGTTAGGCTACACCTTC. Translation: CASSLLGSQGLGYTF.

The V and J genes are TRBV7-9 and TRBJ2-1, with a possible D match to TRBD1 (6 bases). Germline V gives CDR1 SEHNR, CDR2 FQNEAQ (reference sequence). This CDR3 contains 15 residues. The V and J ends lost 1 base and 5 bases respectively, with 12 bases between them. In DNA, the CDR3 is TGTGCCAGCAGCTTAGAGGGGGTTTCAAACAATGAGCAGTTCTTC. It encodes CASSLEGVSNNEQFF.

This sequence joins TRBV27 and TRBJ1-1, with unresolved D. With 3 bases removed from V and 4 bases from J, the gap between germline ends came to 15 bases. CDR1 MNHEY and CDR2 SMNVEV come from the germline V gene (reference sequence). This CDR3 contains 15 residues. The chain's CDR3 is CASSFNIPSLTEAFF. The CDR3 DNA sequence: TGTGCCAGCAGTTTCAACATCCCCTCTCTCACTGAAGCTTTCTTT.

The chain has TRBV6-5 and TRBJ2-7, with TRBD2 as a possible D gene (6 bases). In germline, CDR1 is MNHEY, CDR2 SVGAGI. The CDR3 runs 14 residues. V lost 5 bases and J 0 bases, leaving 11 bases between the germline ends. The DNA of the CDR3 is TGTGCCAGCAGTCTGGAGGGACTCTCCTACGAGCAGTACTTC. Protein product: CASSLEGLSYEQYF.

The gene calls are TRBV18 and TRBJ2-5; 9 nucleotides match TRBD2. The V gene end was trimmed by 3 bases and the J gene end by 5 bases; junction bases not matched to a gene: 7. Germline V CDR1 and CDR2: KGHSH, LQKENI. The CDR3 totals 15 residues. The CDR3 DNA reads TGTGCCAGCTCACCGAAAGCGGGGGGTGTGGAGACCCAGTACTTC. The encoded protein is CASSPKAGGVETQYF.

The chain recombines TRBV5-4 with TRBJ1-2; D perhaps matches TRBD1 (5 bases). Trimming took 4 bases from V and 3 from J, leaving 7 bases between them. Germline CDR1 reads SGHNT; CDR2 reads YYREEE (reference sequence). This CDR3 spans 12 amino acids. The CDR3 DNA reads as TGTGCCAGCAGCCCCAGGGACTATGGCTACACCTTC. This encodes CASSPRDYGYTF.